This T cell receptor (beta chain) emerged from a study of blood T cells in healthy people across ages. At least 6 micrograms of total RNA were extracted per sample. The CDR3 totals 14 residues. Trimming took off 3 bases at V and 5 bases at J, with 10 bases between the two ends. A sample-barcoded 5' primer and a J-beta primer mix were used in a second PCR of roughly 6 to 11 cycles. Sequencing recovered at least 2.5 million CDR3-containing paired-end reads from each sample. TCRdb itself ran the 5' RACE reads through MiXCR, one entry per CDR3 protein. Of 700,000 or so distinct CDR3 sequences in the sample, 20% to 25% were seen once.

The rearrangement uses TRBV12-3 or TRBV12-4 and TRBJ1-4; possibly TRBD1 for D (6 bases). Sequenced sample: blood. This TCR was sampled from a man in his 70s in good health. In nucleotides, the CDR3 is TGTGCCAGCAGTTTTTGGACAGACAATGAAAAACTGTTTTTT. Its protein is CASSFWTDNEKLFF.